This TCR beta chain was sequenced for a study of Tregs in tolerant kidney transplant recipients. With regard to this clone: Its antigen is undetermined.

CDR1 is MNHNY, CDR2 SVGAGI, per germline (reference sequence). Trimming left V 5 bases short and J 6 bases short, with 4 bases between. The CDR3 consists of 11 residues. Here immunoSEQ multiplex PCR was the method, and the copy in TCRdb shows in-frame clones only, minus some. Of fewer than 80,000 clones in the sample, 85% to 90% are singletons; the top ten hold approximately 0.4%. General study points: In tolerant patients, donor-specific Tregs outgrew total Tregs, suggesting antigen-driven expansion. Changing PCR primers prevented nucleotide comparison between some patients' samples. Expanding Tregs on activated donor B cells appeared to best identify donor-specific TCRbeta clones.

The TCR comes from a human donor who received a combined kidney and bone marrow transplant. The chain joins TRBV6-6 to TRBJ1-4; no clear D gene. The specimen comprised CD4+ T cells from blood, sampled before the transplant. The CDR3 spells CASSLDEKLFF. As DNA, the CDR3 is TGTGCCAGCAGTCTAGATGAAAAACTGTTTTTT.